This T cell receptor beta chain is from a study of blood T cells in healthy people across ages. A sample-barcoded 5' primer and a J-beta primer mix were used in a second PCR of about 7 to 11 cycles. TCRdb recomputed calls from the 5' RACE reads with MiXCR, one row per CDR3 protein. The sample has 700,000 to 850,000 distinct CDR3 sequences; under 40% are singletons. This CDR3 has 13 residues. V was pared by 5 bases and J by 2 bases, with 8 bases between. Germline assignment: CDR1 SGHTA and CDR2 FQGTGA. This clonotype was seen a few times. Its antigen is still unknown. Study outcomes and limitations: Higher naive T cell percentage went strongly together with higher TCR beta diversity.

The TCR comes from a man younger than 35 in good health. Sample: blood. The chain carries TRBV7-3 and TRBJ2-3; D not certain. CDR3 sequence reads: CASSPHHTDTQYF. DNA for the CDR3: TGTGCCAGCAGCCCACACCACACAGATACGCAGTATTTT.